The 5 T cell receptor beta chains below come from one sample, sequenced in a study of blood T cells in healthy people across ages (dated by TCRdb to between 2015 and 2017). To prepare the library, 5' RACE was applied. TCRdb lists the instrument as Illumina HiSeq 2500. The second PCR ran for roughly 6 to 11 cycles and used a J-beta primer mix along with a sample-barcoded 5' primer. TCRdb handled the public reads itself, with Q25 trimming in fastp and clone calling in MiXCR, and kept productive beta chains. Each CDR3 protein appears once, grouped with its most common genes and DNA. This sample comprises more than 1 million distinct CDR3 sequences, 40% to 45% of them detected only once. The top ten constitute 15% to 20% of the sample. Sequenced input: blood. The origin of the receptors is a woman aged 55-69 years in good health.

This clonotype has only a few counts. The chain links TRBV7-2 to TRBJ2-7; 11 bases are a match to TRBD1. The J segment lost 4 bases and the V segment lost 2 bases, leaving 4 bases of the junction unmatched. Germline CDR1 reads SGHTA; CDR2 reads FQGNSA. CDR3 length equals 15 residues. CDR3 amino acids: CASSLWTGGEYEQYF. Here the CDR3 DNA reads TGTGCCAGCAGCTTATGGACAGGGGGCGAGTACGAGCAGTACTTC.

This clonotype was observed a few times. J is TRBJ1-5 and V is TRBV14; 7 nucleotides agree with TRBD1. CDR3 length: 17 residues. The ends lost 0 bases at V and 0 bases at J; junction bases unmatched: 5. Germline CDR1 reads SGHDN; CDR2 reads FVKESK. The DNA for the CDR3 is TGTGCCAGCAGCCAAGATGGTGACAGGGATAGCAATCAGCCCCAGCATTTT. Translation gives CASSQDGDRDSNQPQHF.

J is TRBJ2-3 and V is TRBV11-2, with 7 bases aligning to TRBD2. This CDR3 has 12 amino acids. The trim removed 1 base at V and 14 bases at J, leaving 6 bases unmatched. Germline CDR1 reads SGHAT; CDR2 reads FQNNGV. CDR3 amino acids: CASSLGGGRGYF. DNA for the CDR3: TGTGCCAGCAGCTTAGGGGGCGGGAGAGGGTATTTT.

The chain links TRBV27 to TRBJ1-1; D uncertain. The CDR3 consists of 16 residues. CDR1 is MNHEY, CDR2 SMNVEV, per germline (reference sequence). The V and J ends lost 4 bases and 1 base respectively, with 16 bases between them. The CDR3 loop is CASSSPLRDKNTEAFF. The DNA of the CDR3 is TGTGCCAGCAGTTCTCCCCTCCGGGATAAGAACACTGAAGCTTTCTTT.

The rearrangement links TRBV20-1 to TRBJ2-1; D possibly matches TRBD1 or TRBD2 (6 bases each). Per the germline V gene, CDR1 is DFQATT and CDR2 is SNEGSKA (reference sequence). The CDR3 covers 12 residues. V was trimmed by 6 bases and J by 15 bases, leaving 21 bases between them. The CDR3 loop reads CSAPEGHTRGFF. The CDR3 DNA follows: TGCAGTGCCCCGGAGGGACACACACGAGGGTTCTTC.